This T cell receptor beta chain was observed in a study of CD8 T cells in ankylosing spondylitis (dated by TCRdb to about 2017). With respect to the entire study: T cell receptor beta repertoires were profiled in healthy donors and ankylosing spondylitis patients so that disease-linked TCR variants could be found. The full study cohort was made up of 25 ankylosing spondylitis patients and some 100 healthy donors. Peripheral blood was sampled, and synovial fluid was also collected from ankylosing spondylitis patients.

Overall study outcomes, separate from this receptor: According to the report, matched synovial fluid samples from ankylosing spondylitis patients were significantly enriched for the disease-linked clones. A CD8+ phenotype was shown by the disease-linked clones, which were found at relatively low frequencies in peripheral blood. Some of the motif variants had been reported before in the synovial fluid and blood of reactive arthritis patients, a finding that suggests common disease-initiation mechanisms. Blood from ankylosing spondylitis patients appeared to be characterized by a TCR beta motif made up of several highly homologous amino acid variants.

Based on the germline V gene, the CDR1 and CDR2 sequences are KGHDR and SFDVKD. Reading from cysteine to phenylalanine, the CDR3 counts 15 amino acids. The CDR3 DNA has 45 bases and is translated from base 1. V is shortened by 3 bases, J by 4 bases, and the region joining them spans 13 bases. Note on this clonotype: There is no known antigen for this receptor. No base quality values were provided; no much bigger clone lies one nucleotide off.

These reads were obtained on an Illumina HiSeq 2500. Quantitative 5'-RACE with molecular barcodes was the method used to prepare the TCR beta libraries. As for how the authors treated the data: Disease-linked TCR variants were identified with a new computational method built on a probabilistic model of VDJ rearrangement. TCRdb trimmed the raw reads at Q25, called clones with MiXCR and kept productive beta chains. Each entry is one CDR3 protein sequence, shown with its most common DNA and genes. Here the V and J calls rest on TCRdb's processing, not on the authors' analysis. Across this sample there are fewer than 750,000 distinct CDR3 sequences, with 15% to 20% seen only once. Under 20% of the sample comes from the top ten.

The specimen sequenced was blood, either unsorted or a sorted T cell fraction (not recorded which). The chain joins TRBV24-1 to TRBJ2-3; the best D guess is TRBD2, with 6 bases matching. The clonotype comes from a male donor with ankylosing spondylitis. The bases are TGTGCCACCAGTGATCCCTCGGGACTTTCAGATACGCAGTATTTT. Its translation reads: CATSDPSGLSDTQYF.